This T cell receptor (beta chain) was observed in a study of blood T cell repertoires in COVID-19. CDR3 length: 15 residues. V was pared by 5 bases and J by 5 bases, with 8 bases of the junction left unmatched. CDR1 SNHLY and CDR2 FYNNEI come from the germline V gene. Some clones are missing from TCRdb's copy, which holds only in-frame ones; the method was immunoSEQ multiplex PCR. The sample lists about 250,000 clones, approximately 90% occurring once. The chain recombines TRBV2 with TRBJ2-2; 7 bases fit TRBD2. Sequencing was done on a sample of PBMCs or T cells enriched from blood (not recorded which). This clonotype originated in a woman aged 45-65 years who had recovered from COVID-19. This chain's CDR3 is CASSRVRGGTGELFF. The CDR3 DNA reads TGTGCCAGCAGTAGGGTCCGGGGAGGGACCGGGGAGCTGTTTTTT.